This TCR beta chain was documented in a study of technical replicates of blood from a handful of donors. TCRdb keeps only in-frame clones here, not all; method: immunoSEQ multiplex PCR. Counted here are about 70,000 clones, roughly nine tenths occurring once; the ten biggest clones make up about 0.4%. Source material: T cells isolated from PBMCs. The TCR was taken from a human donor in good health.

The CDR3 region is CASSFNGGYYGYTF. The CDR3 DNA reads as TGTGCCAGCAGTTTTAACGGGGGATACTATGGCTACACCTTC. The rearrangement uses TRBV28 and TRBJ1-2; tentatively, D is TRBD1 (5 bases). The CDR3 loop spans 14 amino acids. The V gene's germline CDR1 is MDHEN and CDR2 SYDVKM. V dropped 3 bases and J dropped 3 bases, with 11 bases sitting between them.